This TCR beta chain is from a study of OX40 agonist ivuxolimab in advanced cancers. Background for the entire study: The costimulatory receptor OX40 (CD134) was targeted by ivuxolimab, a fully human IgG2 agonistic monoclonal antibody. Intravenous ivuxolimab was administered to patients every 2 weeks at six dose levels: 0.01, 0.1, 0.3, 1.5, 3 and 10 mg/kg. Among the 50 to 55 dose-escalation patients, about 20 had hepatocellular carcinoma, some 15 melanoma, 9 renal cell carcinoma and 9 head and neck cancer. In the dose-escalation cohort, nearly 85% of patients were male, and the mean age was roughly 56 years with a range of roughly 23 to 79. Prior anti-PD-1, anti-PD-L1 or anti-CTLA-4 therapy was permitted, and checkpoint inhibitors had been received by about 44% of dose-escalation patients. Partial responses were achieved by three dose-escalation patients, of whom one had hepatocellular carcinoma and two had cutaneous melanoma. Peripheral TCRbeta sequencing was intended to test whether TCR sequence diversity was altered and clonal T-cell expansion was caused by ivuxolimab. The paper reports the monotherapy dose-escalation portion (N ≈ 50 patients) of the phase I ivuxolimab trial. The full study reports these points: On average, CD8+ T cells showed more expanded clones than CD4+ T cells after ivuxolimab. Which antigens the clonally expanded peripheral T cells were specific for was not determined. Partial responders in the 0.1-3.0 mg/kg groups had among the lowest normalized peripheral clonal expansion, especially among CD8+ T cells. At doses from 0.1 to 3.0 mg/kg, clonal expansion was seen in both CD4+ and CD8+ blood T cells between baseline and week 6. Low levels of normalized T-cell clonal expansion were also seen in some patients who did not respond.

The CDR1 and CDR2 encoded by the germline V gene are SGHAT and FQNNGV. Compared with germline, V lacks 2 bases and J lacks 4 bases; bases without a gene match: 3. The CDR3 numbers 15 residues from cysteine through phenylalanine. Solely the CDR3 DNA is kept, with 45 bases framed from the first base. On this clone itself: Its specific antigen is unknown. One base away there is no much larger clone; base qualities are not given.

For sequencing of the TCRbeta CDR3 region, genomic DNA was extracted from the sorted cells. The immunoSEQ Assay was used for sequencing of TCRbeta CDR3 regions. Entries here come from immuneACCESS through TCRdb and include only in-frame sequences with V and J called. Some clones fail to appear in such tables; in the studies checked, an unresolved V gene covers under half of the shortfall, and the cause of the remainder is unknown. The sample yields 50,000 or so clones; 80% to 90% were counted once. The ten largest clonotypes hold around a third of the sample. The trial excluded patients who had a history of autoimmune disease or who were on systemic immunosuppression. In every dose cohort, peripheral blood was drawn for TCR sequencing at baseline, cycle 4 day 1, and cycle 7 day 1. The samples were taken from a phase I, first-in-human, multicenter, open-label dose-escalation trial of ivuxolimab. Adults with locally advanced or metastatic head and neck squamous cell, hepatocellular, melanoma or renal cell carcinoma were enrolled in the trial. CD4+ and CD8+ T cells were sorted separately from peripheral blood before TCR sequencing.

The sequence was obtained from an adult with an advanced solid tumor such as melanoma, head and neck, liver or kidney cancer. Sequencing used CD4+ or CD8+ T cells sorted from blood, obtained in a trial of the OX40 agonist ivuxolimab. The sequence links TRBV11-2 to TRBJ2-3; TRBD2 matches 10 bases in the middle. The encoded CDR3 is CASSLNSGRPDTQYF. The bases read TGTGCCAGCAGCTTAAATAGCGGGAGGCCAGATACGCAGTATTTT.